The text below deals with one TCR beta chain. Its antigen is unknown. Per-base quality was not reported, and no clone a single base away is much larger than it. Separate from the roughly 700-subject first cohort, the validation cohort of about 110 subjects was the group to which the donors belonged. This entry is derived from a study of cytomegalovirus exposure and HLA in healthy donors (dated by TCRdb to 2015 to 2018). In terms of the full investigation: According to a later analysis, the 120 or so validation repertoires were produced on the same platform as the 680 or so repertoires of the first cohort. High-throughput TCR immunosequencing, statistical association of individual TCRs with disease status, and machine learning were combined to predict cytomegalovirus infection status. A separate validation cohort of approximately 120 different subjects was used in addition to the 666-subject first cohort. The aim of the study was to test whether cataloging public T cell receptors could identify signatures of past pathogen exposure.

The library was prepared using the immunoSEQ multiplex PCR assay. The original methods were these. A statistical classification framework was built to diagnose cytomegalovirus status from the catalog of TCR beta chain sequences. Sourced from immuneACCESS, this table was stored by TCRdb with only in-frame sequences that have V and J called. A share of the clones is absent; for the studies checked, an unresolved V gene accounts for under half, and the remainder has no known explanation. That table furnishes V, J and clone size, whereas the DNA furnished D and trimming. Counted in this sample were 220,000 or so clones; approximately 80% of them appeared once. The biggest ten clones account for roughly 13% of the sample. Study-level results and caveats: The classifier was reported to diagnose cytomegalovirus status with high specificity and sensitivity in both the original and validation cohorts. In vitro tests confirmed that a few of the cytomegalovirus-associated TCR beta chains recognize cytomegalovirus antigens. The authors suggested that the approach could potentially be extended to other disease states and immunological phenotypes. Subsequent analysis determined that TCRs grouped into clusters in the first cohort also showed a tendency toward co-occurrence across the roughly 120 validation repertoires, and roughly 94% of cluster scores exceeded 0. The validation cohort had no HLA typing available for a later analysis, so co-occurrence within that cohort was assessed over all 110 or so repertoires. The study gave a list of some 150 TCR beta chains associated with cytomegalovirus. While some public TCRs were present in many individuals, most TCR sequences turned up only very rarely across donors.

The receptor was isolated from a woman between 25 and 40 years old in good health and CMV-seropositive. The material sequenced was PBMCs.

CDR3 loop: CASSSRNEQFF. In nucleotides, the sequence is TGTGCCAGCTCCTCAAGGAATGAGCAGTTCTTC. The receptor chain draws on TRBV18 and TRBJ2-1; no confident D gene assignment can be made. Including cysteine and phenylalanine, the CDR3 has 11 amino acids. The retained sequence is limited to the CDR3, 33 bases, with the frame set at the first base. The germline ends are 7 bases apart after V is trimmed by 6 bases and J by 7 bases. CDR1 and CDR2, per the germline V gene, are KGHSH and LQKENI.